A single sample gave rise to the 9 T cell receptor beta chains below, sequenced in a study of cytomegalovirus exposure and HLA in healthy donors. This PCR relied on a set of 60 Vbeta primers and 13 Jbeta primers. Some clones are missing from TCRdb's copy, which holds only in-frame ones; the method was immunoSEQ multiplex PCR. The data contain about 80,000 clones, 62% of them singletons. Material: PBMCs. Receptors were obtained from a male donor in good health and CMV-seropositive.

Concerning this clone: Other DNA sequences in the sample encode the same CDR3. V and J are TRBV28 and TRBJ1-5, with D possibly being TRBD1 (5 bases). The CDR3 spans 18 residues. Germline CDR1 reads MDHEN; CDR2 reads SYDVKM. Deletions cut 5 bases from V and 0 bases from J, with 20 bases between. The chain's CDR3 is CASSTGDLETYSNQPQHF. The CDR3 nucleotides are TGTGCCAGCAGTACGGGGGATCTCGAGACTTATAGCAATCAGCCCCAGCATTTT.

The chain combines TRBV19 with TRBJ2-1, with TRBD1 matching 8 bases. Germline lookup yields CDR1 LNHDA and CDR2 SQIVND (reference sequence). There are 15 residues in the CDR3. The J segment lost 7 bases and the V segment lost 7 bases, leaving 12 bases of the junction unmatched. CDR3 bases: TGTGCCAGTACCGCCACGGGACAGGTTAAAAATGAGCAGTTCTTC. Encoded protein: CASTATGQVKNEQFF.

The V and J genes are TRBV14 and TRBJ2-5, with D possibly matching TRBD2 (5 bases). This CDR3 spans 12 amino acids. Trimming took off 1 base at V and 5 bases at J, with 5 bases between the two ends. Germline V gene lookup returns CDR1 SGHDN and CDR2 FVKESK. DNA for the CDR3: TGTGCCAGCAGCCAAGCGGGGGAGACCCAGTACTTC. Its protein is CASSQAGETQYF.

The V gene is TRBV29-1, the J gene TRBJ1-2; weak D call: TRBD1 (5 bases). Looked up from germline, CDR1 is SQVTM and CDR2 is ANQGSEA. V was pared by 3 bases and J by 8 bases, with 22 bases between. The CDR3 has 15 residues. CDR3 sequence (DNA): TGCAGCGTTGATCGGGGGACGTCGTCCCCCGACGGCTACACCTTC. Protein: CSVDRGTSSPDGYTF. Drawing the rest from reference TRBV29-1 and TRBJ1-2, the complete variable domain is SAVISQKPSRDICQRGTSLTIQCQVDSQVTMMFWYRQQPGQSLTLIATANQGSEATYESGFVIDKFPISRPNLTFSTLTVSNMSPEDSSIYLCSVDRGTSSPDGYTFGSGTRLTVV.

The chain links TRBV5-4 to TRBJ2-2; 8 bases fit TRBD1. V lost 2 bases to trimming and J lost 1 base; unmatched junction nucleotides: 1. Germline V gives CDR1 SGHNT, CDR2 YYREEE (reference sequence). The length of the CDR3 is 15 residues. CDR3 protein: CASSFGTGNTGELFF. CDR3 sequence (DNA): TGTGCCAGCAGCTTTGGGACAGGGAACACCGGGGAGCTGTTTTTT.

The rearrangement links TRBV6-5 to TRBJ2-3; D may be TRBD2 (6 bases). Germline V CDR1 and CDR2: MNHEY, SVGAGI. V was clipped by 0 bases and J by 5 bases, with 9 bases between them. The CDR3 covers 14 residues. CDR3 coding DNA: TGTGCCAGCAGTTACTCCGGGGGAGGAGATACGCAGTATTTT. Its protein product is CASSYSGGGDTQYF.

The chain uses TRBV7-2 and TRBJ1-4; unclear D gene. Germline assignment: CDR1 SGHTA and CDR2 FQGNSA. V gave up 2 bases and J gave up 7 bases, with 14 bases separating them. The CDR3 is made up of 15 amino acids. The CDR3: CASSLLGDYREKLFF. The CDR3 nucleotides read TGTGCCAGCAGCTTATTGGGTGACTATCGTGAAAAACTGTTTTTT.

V is TRBV19 and J is TRBJ1-1; D is perhaps TRBD1 (5 bases). Trimming cost V 5 bases and J 5 bases, with 18 bases left between them. The V gene's germline CDR1 is LNHDA and CDR2 SQIVND (reference sequence). This CDR3 contains 15 residues. CDR3 in amino acids: CASSFGGVEGTEAFF. Written as DNA, the CDR3 is TGTGCCAGTAGTTTCGGAGGGGTCGAAGGGACTGAAGCTTTCTTT.

The sample holds a few counts of this clone. The rearrangement joins TRBV7-2 to TRBJ2-1, with 7 bases fitting TRBD2. V shed 1 base, J shed 8 bases, and the junction held 2 bases outside the gene matches. This CDR3 comprises 13 residues. Per germline, CDR1 SGHTA and CDR2 FQGNSA. In DNA form, the CDR3 reads TGTGCCAGCAGCTTAGAGCGGGAAGATGAGCAGTTCTTC. Translation: CASSLEREDEQFF.